This T cell receptor (beta chain) was sequenced for a study of T cell changes during pregnancy in multiple sclerosis. TCRdb's table, derived via immunoSEQ multiplex PCR, lists solely in-frame clones and lacks some. The sample has roughly 27,000 clones; over 85% are singletons. This sequence was found in a female donor with multiple sclerosis, enrolled in a pregnancy study. Sample: CD4+ T cells from peripheral blood mononuclear cells, taken in the first trimester of pregnancy.

CDR3 protein: CASSRRTTGGGNQPQHF. The DNA of the CDR3 is TGTGCCAGCAGCCGACGAACGACAGGGGGCGGCAATCAGCCCCAGCATTTT. The chain joins TRBV2 to TRBJ1-5; 10 bases fit TRBD1. Germline loops: CDR1 SNHLY, CDR2 FYNNEI. V lost 6 bases, J lost 2 bases, and 10 bases stayed unmatched. The length of the CDR3 is 17 residues.